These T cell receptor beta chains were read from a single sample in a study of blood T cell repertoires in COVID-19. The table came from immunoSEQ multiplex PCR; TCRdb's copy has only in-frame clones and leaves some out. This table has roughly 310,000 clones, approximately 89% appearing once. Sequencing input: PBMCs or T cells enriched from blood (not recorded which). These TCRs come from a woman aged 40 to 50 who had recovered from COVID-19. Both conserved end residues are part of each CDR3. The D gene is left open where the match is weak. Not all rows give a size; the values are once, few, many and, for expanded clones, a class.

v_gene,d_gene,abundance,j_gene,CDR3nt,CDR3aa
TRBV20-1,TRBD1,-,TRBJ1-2,TGCAGTGCTAGTAGTATCTCAGGGGGACCTCTTGGCTACACCTTC,CSASSISGGPLGYTF
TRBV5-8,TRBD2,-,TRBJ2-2,TGTGCCAGCAGCTTCGAATCGGGACTAGCGGAGAACACCGGGGAGCTGTTTTTT,CASSFESGLAENTGELFF
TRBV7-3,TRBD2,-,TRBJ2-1,TGTGCCAGCAGCTTAAATCTAGCGGGGCCAAATGAGCAGTTCTTC,CASSLNLAGPNEQFF
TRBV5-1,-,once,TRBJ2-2,TGCGCCAGCGAGGACCCCAGGGCAAACACCGGGGAGCTGTTTTTT,CASEDPRANTGELFF
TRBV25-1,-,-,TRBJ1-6,TGTGCCAGCAGTGAATACAGGGTGGATTCACCCCTCCACTTT,CASSEYRVDSPLHF
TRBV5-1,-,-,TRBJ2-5,TGCGCCAGCAGCCTGCCGGGGGAGACCCAGTACTTC,CASSLPGETQYF
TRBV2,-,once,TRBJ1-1,TGTGCCAGCAGCGAGTGGGCCGTAGTAGCTTTCTTT,CASSEWAVVAFF
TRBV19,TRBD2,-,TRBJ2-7,TGTGCCAGTAGTGGCCTGGTTAGCGGGAGTTACGAGCAGTACTTC,CASSGLVSGSYEQYF
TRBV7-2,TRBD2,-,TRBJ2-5,TGTGCCAGCAGCTTAGCTAGCGGGGGACCCGCCGAGACCCAGTACTTC,CASSLASGGPAETQYF
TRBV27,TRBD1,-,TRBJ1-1,TGTGCCAGCGGACAGGGGGGCGGAGAAGCTTTCTTT,CASGQGGGEAFF
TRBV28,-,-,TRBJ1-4,TGTGCCAGCAGTTTTGGGGCAGCCCCAACTAATGAAAAACTGTTTTTT,CASSFGAAPTNEKLFF
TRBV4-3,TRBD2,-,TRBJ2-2,TGCGCCAGCAGCCAATCGCGGGGGGGCATCACCGGGGAGCTGTTTTTT,CASSQSRGGITGELFF
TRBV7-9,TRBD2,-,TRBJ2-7,TGTGCCAGCAGCGTCCTCGGGGGGGCTCGCTACGAGCAGTACTTC,CASSVLGGARYEQYF
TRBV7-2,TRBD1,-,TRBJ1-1,TGTGCCAGCAGACCACAGGGGAGTAAGATGAACACTGAAGCTTTCTTT,CASRPQGSKMNTEAFF
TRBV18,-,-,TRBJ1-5,TGTGCCAGCTCACCTAGTGTCGCGGGGCCCCAGCATTTT,CASSPSVAGPQHF
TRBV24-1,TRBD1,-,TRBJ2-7,TGTGCCACCAGTGACCCGACTCCAGGGGGCGGGGAGCAGTACTTC,CATSDPTPGGGEQYF
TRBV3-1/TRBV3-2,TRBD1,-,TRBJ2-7,TGTGCCAGCAGCCCGACAGGGTCCTACGAGCAGTACTTC,CASSPTGSYEQYF
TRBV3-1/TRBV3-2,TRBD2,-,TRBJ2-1,TGTGCCAGCAGCCTTTCCCCTCAGGGTAGCGGGGATAGCTCCTACAATGAGCAGTTCTTC,CASSLSPQGSGDSSYNEQFF
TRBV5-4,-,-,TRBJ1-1,TGTGCCAGCAGCTCCAGGGAAAGCCTTAACACTGAAGCTTTCTTT,CASSSRESLNTEAFF
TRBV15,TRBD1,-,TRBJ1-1,TGTGCCACCAGCATGGGGGGACAGGGCCCATCCAGAGCTTTCTTT,CATSMGGQGPSRAFF
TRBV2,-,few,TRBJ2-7,TGTGCCAGCAGCGCAGGGCCCTACGAGCAGTACTTC,CASSAGPYEQYF
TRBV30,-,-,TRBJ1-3,TGTGCCTGGATTACTGGAAACACCATATATTTT,CAWITGNTIYF
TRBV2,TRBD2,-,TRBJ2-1,TGTGCCAGCAGGTCTACTAGCGGGGGGTCGAGCTCCTACAATGAGCAGTTCTTC,CASRSTSGGSSSYNEQFF
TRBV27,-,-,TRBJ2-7,TGTGCCAGCAGTCTCGGCAGGACCTACGAGCAGTACTTC,CASSLGRTYEQYF
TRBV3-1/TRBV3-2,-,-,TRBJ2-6,TGTGCCAGCAGCCTCAGACGGGTTCCTGGGGCCAACGTCCTGACTTTC,CASSLRRVPGANVLTF
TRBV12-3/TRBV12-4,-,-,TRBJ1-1,TGTGCCAGCAGCACCAGGGTGTACACTGAAGCTTTCTTT,CASSTRVYTEAFF
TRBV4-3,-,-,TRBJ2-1,TGCGCCAGCAGCCAAGGGGGGCAACCCGATGCGCAGTTCTTC,CASSQGGQPDAQFF
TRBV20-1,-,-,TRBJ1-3,TGCAGTGCTAGTGCGAGCTCTGGAAACACCATATATTTT,CSASASSGNTIYF
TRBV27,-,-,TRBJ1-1,TGTGCGGGCAGGGCCCCTGAAGCTTTCTTT,CAGRAPEAFF
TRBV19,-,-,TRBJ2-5,TGTGCCAGTAGTCAAGGACTGGAGATCGAGACCCAGTACTTC,CASSQGLEIETQYF
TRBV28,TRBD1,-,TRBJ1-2,TGTGCCAGCAGTCCATCGGACAGGGTATATGGCTACACCTTC,CASSPSDRVYGYTF
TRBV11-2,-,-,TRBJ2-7,TGTGCCAGCAGCCCCGGAGTCTTTGAGGGAAACGAGCAGTACTTC,CASSPGVFEGNEQYF
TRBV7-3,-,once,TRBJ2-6,TGTGCCAGCAGCTTAGGGCACTCTGGGGCCAACGTCCTGACTTTC,CASSLGHSGANVLTF
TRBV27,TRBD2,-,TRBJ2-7,TGTGCCAGCAGTTTTAGCCCTGGGACTAGCGGGGAGCAGTACTTC,CASSFSPGTSGEQYF
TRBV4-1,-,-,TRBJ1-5,TGCGCCAGCAGCCAAGAGGGCAGGGGATGGCAGCCCCAGCATTTT,CASSQEGRGWQPQHF
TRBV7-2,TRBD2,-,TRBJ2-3,TGTGCCAGCAGCTTATCGACTAGCGCTGGCGATACGCAGTATTTT,CASSLSTSAGDTQYF
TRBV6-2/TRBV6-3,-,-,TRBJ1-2,TGTGCCAGCAGTCCCGGGACATATGGCTACACCTTC,CASSPGTYGYTF
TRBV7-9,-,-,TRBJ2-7,TGTGCCAGCAGCTTAATCGGTGAAGAGCAGTACTTC,CASSLIGEEQYF
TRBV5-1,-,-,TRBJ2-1,TGCGCCAGCAGCCCGACCCCCGCGGGTCCTGGCAATGAGCAGTTCTTC,CASSPTPAGPGNEQFF
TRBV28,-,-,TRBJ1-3,TGTGCCAGCACCGGAGGGGACTCTGGAAACACCATATATTTT,CASTGGDSGNTIYF
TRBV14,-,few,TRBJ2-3,TGTGCCAGCAGCCATGACCGGGCAGATACGCAGTATTTT,CASSHDRADTQYF